These 32 T cell receptor beta chains were sequenced from one sample in a study of cytomegalovirus exposure and HLA in healthy donors. Primers: 60 Vbeta forward and 13 Jbeta reverse. Here immunoSEQ multiplex PCR was the method, and the copy in TCRdb shows in-frame clones only, minus some. The clone table shows about 200,000 clones, with the ten largest holding 6.5%. The sequenced sample was PBMCs. All receptors derive from a man aged 30-40 years in good health and CMV-seronegative.

CDR3 protein: CASSNRVSGANVLTF. DNA of the CDR3: TGTGCCAGTAGTAACAGGGTTTCTGGGGCCAACGTCCTGACTTTC. This sequence joins TRBV19 and TRBJ2-6; D possibly corresponds to TRBD1 (6 bases). Germline V gene data show CDR1 as LNHDA and CDR2 as SQIVND (reference sequence). CDR3 length: 15 amino acids. The ends were cut back, 4 bases at V and 1 base at J, with 8 bases in the middle.

This chain links TRBV7-2 with TRBJ1-1; D perhaps matches TRBD1 (6 bases). The CDR3 has 15 residues. With 5 bases removed from V and 4 bases from J, the gap between germline ends came to 17 bases. Per the germline V gene, CDR1 is SGHTA and CDR2 is FQGNSA. In nucleotides, the CDR3 is TGTGCCAGCAGCCAGCAAACAGGCAGGGGCACTGAAGCTTTCTTT. The encoded protein is CASSQQTGRGTEAFF.

This chain connects TRBV19 to TRBJ2-5; 7 bases line up with TRBD2. Germline-derived CDR1 and CDR2 are LNHDA and SQIVND (reference sequence). The CDR3 has 15 residues. V shed 2 bases and J 5 bases; nucleotides not matched to a gene: 8. CDR3 bases: TGTGCCAGTAGTATACAGGGCGGGAGCAGTGAGACCCAGTACTTC. It yields the protein CASSIQGGSSETQYF.

This chain joins TRBV19 and TRBJ1-6; a weak D match, TRBD1 (6 bases). There are 17 residues in the CDR3. Between the trimmed V and J ends, which lost 5 bases and 9 bases, there was a span of 23 bases. The germline V gene encodes CDR1 LNHDA and CDR2 SQIVND (reference sequence). The CDR3 DNA is TGTGCCAGTAGTCCGCAGGGGTTAGGAGTCTTCGGTTCACCCCTCCACTTT. Residues: CASSPQGLGVFGSPLHF.

J is TRBJ2-7 and V is TRBV7-9; 9 nucleotides match TRBD1. The germline V gene has CDR1 SEHNR and CDR2 FQNEAQ (reference sequence). The length of the CDR3 is 15 residues. The J segment lost 3 bases and the V segment lost 4 bases, leaving 7 bases of the junction unmatched. The DNA for the CDR3 is TGTGCCAGCAGCTCCGGGACAGGGCTTCGCTACGAGCAGTACTTC. Encoded protein: CASSSGTGLRYEQYF.

The chain couples TRBV14 to TRBJ2-6; 8 nucleotides align to TRBD1. The CDR3 has 17 amino acids. V shed 3 bases and J 4 bases; nucleotides not matched to a gene: 8. CDR1 and CDR2 from the germline V gene are SGHDN and FVKESK. This CDR3 is CASSHDRGLRGANVLTF. CDR3 DNA: TGTGCCAGCAGCCACGACAGGGGTCTCAGAGGGGCCAACGTCCTGACTTTC.

J is TRBJ1-6 and V is TRBV5-1; possibly TRBD1 for D (5 bases). The germline V gene has CDR1 SGHRS and CDR2 YFSETQ. This CDR3 has 16 amino acids. Trimming took off 0 bases at V and 7 bases at J, with 14 bases between the two ends. DNA for the CDR3: TGCGCCAGCAGCTTGGAGTCCCAGGGTACCAATTCACCCCTCCACTTT. Amino acids: CASSLESQGTNSPLHF.

The chain joins TRBV7-9 to TRBJ1-4; D gene ambiguous. Germline assignment: CDR1 SEHNR and CDR2 FQNEAQ (reference sequence). CDR3 size: 14 residues. V lost 4 bases, J lost 7 bases, and 13 bases lay in between. The CDR3 sequence: CASSSSPLSEKLFF. The DNA for the CDR3 is TGTGCCAGCAGCTCGTCCCCTCTAAGTGAAAAACTGTTTTTT. Combining the CDR3 with reference TRBV7-9 and TRBJ1-4 gives the whole variable domain DTGVSQNPRHKITKRGQNVTFRCDPISEHNRLYWYRQTLGQGPEFLTYFQNEAQLEKSRLLSDRFSAERPKGSFSTLEIQRTEQGDSAMYLCASSSSPLSEKLFFGSGTQLSVL.

The rearrangement uses TRBV6-6 and TRBJ2-5; 9 positions match TRBD1. With the DNA end fitting TRBJ2-7 better, the J assignment may be wrong. CDR1 and CDR2 from the germline V gene are MNHNY and SVGAGI (reference sequence). The CDR3 consists of 14 residues. The CDR3 DNA is TGTGCCAGCAGTTACGGGACAGGGACAAACGAGCAGTACTTC. It yields the protein CASSYGTGTNEQYF.

V and J are TRBV7-6 and TRBJ2-7, with TRBD1 matching over 9 bases. V was clipped by 4 bases and J by 7 bases; unmatched bases: 2. CDR3 length equals 12 residues. CDR1 SGHVS and CDR2 FNYEAQ come from the germline V gene. The CDR3 coding sequence is TGTGCCAGCAGCTACAGGGGGCGGGAGCAGTACTTC. Its translation is CASSYRGREQYF.

V is TRBV4-2 and J is TRBJ1-1, with D hard to call. Looked up from germline, CDR1 is LGHNA and CDR2 is YNFKEQ. The CDR3 runs 12 residues. Trimming took off 1 base at V and 5 bases at J, with 5 bases between the two ends. In DNA form, the CDR3 reads TGTGCCAGCAGCCAAGGGAGGACTGAAGCTTTCTTT. It encodes CASSQGRTEAFF.

CDR3 nucleotide sequence: TGTGCCAGCAGTCCAGGAGGACAGGGATATGGCTACACCTTC. This sequence encodes CASSPGGQGYGYTF. This chain links TRBV27 with TRBJ1-2; TRBD1 matches at 8 bases. Trimming took 5 bases from V and 5 from J; bases not matched to a gene: 7. The germline V gene encodes CDR1 MNHEY and CDR2 SMNVEV (reference sequence). The CDR3 spans 14 residues.

V is TRBV2 and J is TRBJ2-1; TRBD1 agrees at 8 bases. Trimming took 6 bases from V and 9 from J; bases not matched to a gene: 1. CDR1 and CDR2 from the germline V gene are SNHLY and FYNNEI. The CDR3 loop spans 11 amino acids. CDR3 loop: CASSGQGEQFF. The CDR3 DNA is TGTGCCAGCAGCGGACAGGGTGAGCAGTTCTTC. The whole variable domain, filled in from reference TRBV2 and TRBJ2-1, reads EPEVTQTPSHQVTQMGQEVILRCVPISNHLYFYWYRQILGQKVEFLVSFYNNEISEKSEIFDDQFSVERPDGSNFTLKIRSTKLEDSAMYFCASSGQGEQFFGPGTRLTVL.

The rearrangement joins TRBV9 to TRBJ1-2; maybe TRBD1 (6 bases). The V gene lost 5 bases and the J gene lost 2 bases, with 10 bases spanning the gap. This CDR3 region has 13 residues. Germline values: CDR1 SGDLS, CDR2 YYNGEE. The DNA of the CDR3 is TGTGCCAGCAGTCCCCAGGGGAACTATGGCTACACCTTC. Protein sequence: CASSPQGNYGYTF. The variable domain in full, completed from reference TRBV9 and TRBJ1-2, reads DSGVTQTPKHLITATGQRVTLRCSPRSGDLSVYWYQQSLDQGLQFLIQYYNGEERAKGNILERFSAQQFPDLHSELNLSSLELGDSALYFCASSPQGNYGYTFGSGTRLTVV.

The V and J genes are TRBV7-9 and TRBJ2-3; 10 nucleotides agree with TRBD2. Germline assignment: CDR1 SEHNR and CDR2 FQNEAQ (reference sequence). There are 15 residues in the CDR3. The J segment lost 5 bases and the V segment lost 4 bases, leaving 6 bases of the junction unmatched. CDR3 residues: CASSSAGGPGDTQYF. The CDR3 region has the DNA TGTGCCAGCAGCTCAGCGGGAGGGCCAGGAGATACGCAGTATTTT.

The chain employs TRBV9 and TRBJ2-2; a possible D gene is TRBD1 (6 bases). The CDR3 is 13 amino acids. Trimming cost V 4 bases and J 7 bases, with 11 bases left between them. The germline V gene encodes CDR1 SGDLS and CDR2 YYNGEE. The CDR3 spells CASSRTGIGELFF. DNA of the CDR3: TGTGCCAGCAGCCGTACAGGGATCGGGGAGCTGTTTTTT.

The V gene is TRBV7-9, the J gene TRBJ2-7; 11 bases fit TRBD2. V lost 4 bases and J lost 5; bases outside the gene matches: 7. The germline V gene encodes CDR1 SEHNR and CDR2 FQNEAQ (reference sequence). The length of the CDR3 is 15 residues. CDR3 sequence reads: CASSSLAGGRNEQYF. The CDR3 region has the DNA TGTGCCAGCAGCTCCTTAGCGGGGGGGCGCAACGAGCAGTACTTC.

This chain connects TRBV14 to TRBJ1-6, with no clear D. The CDR3 covers 16 residues. Germline CDR1 is SGHDN and CDR2 is FVKESK. V shed 5 bases and J shed 2 bases, with 13 bases lying between them. DNA for the CDR3: TGTGCCAGCAGCAAACGACATATTACCTATAATTCACCCCTCCACTTT. It is translated as CASSKRHITYNSPLHF.

This rearrangement joins TRBV18 to TRBJ2-1, with 13 bases aligning to TRBD2. V shed 3 bases and J 6 bases; nucleotides not matched to a gene: 8. The CDR3 covers 17 residues. From germline, CDR1 is KGHSH and CDR2 LQKENI. As DNA, the CDR3 is TGTGCCAGCTCACCCGGACTAGCGGGAGACCGGGCCAATGAGCAGTTCTTC. Amino acid sequence: CASSPGLAGDRANEQFF.

V and J are TRBV9 and TRBJ2-5, with 7 bases that match TRBD1. The CDR3 has 15 residues. CDR1 SGDLS and CDR2 YYNGEE come from the germline V gene. The V and J ends lost 4 bases and 4 bases, in that order; junction bases with no gene match: 10. The CDR3 is CASSYLTGLGETQYF. The CDR3 DNA follows: TGTGCCAGCAGCTATTTGACAGGGTTGGGAGAGACCCAGTACTTC. Full variable domain (missing parts from reference TRBV9 and TRBJ2-5): DSGVTQTPKHLITATGQRVTLRCSPRSGDLSVYWYQQSLDQGLQFLIQYYNGEERAKGNILERFSAQQFPDLHSELNLSSLELGDSALYFCASSYLTGLGETQYFGPGTRLLVL.

The chain employs TRBV7-3 and TRBJ2-5; 10 positions match TRBD2. J was trimmed by 5 bases and V by 5 bases; bases with no gene match: 8. This CDR3 region has 15 residues. CDR1 is SGHTA and CDR2 is FQGTGA in the germline V gene. CDR3 bases: TGTGCCAGCAGCCAGCTAGCGGGAGTGGGGGAGACCCAGTACTTC. It encodes CASSQLAGVGETQYF.

V is TRBV6-5 and J is TRBJ2-5, with TRBD1 matching over 9 bases. Matching the DNA end better, TRBJ2-7 makes the J call doubtful. This CDR3 spans 14 amino acids. Germline loops: CDR1 MNHEY, CDR2 SVGAGI. CDR3 coding DNA: TGTGCCAGCGTTAGGGGACAGGGTACCTACGAGCAGTACTTC. Translated, it gives CASVRGQGTYEQYF.

The rearrangement uses TRBV6-1 and TRBJ1-2, with D perhaps matching TRBD1 (6 bases). V was trimmed by 7 bases and J by 5 bases, leaving 14 bases between them. Germline V gene data show CDR1 as MNHNS and CDR2 as SASEGT. The CDR3 is made up of 13 amino acids. CDR3 nucleotide sequence: TGTGCCAGCACCGCGGACAGTTTATATGGCTACACCTTC. Translating gives CASTADSLYGYTF.

The chain recombines TRBV2 with TRBJ1-1; 8 bases fit TRBD1. The germline V gene has CDR1 SNHLY and CDR2 FYNNEI. Trimming cost V 6 bases and J 7 bases; bases outside gene matches: 4. The CDR3 extends over 12 amino acids. CDR3 protein: CASRDRALEAFF. CDR3 nucleotide sequence: TGTGCCAGCAGGGACAGGGCCCTTGAAGCTTTCTTT.

The chain couples TRBV11-2 to TRBJ1-3, with no clear D. This CDR3 comprises 15 residues. The germline V gene has CDR1 SGHAT and CDR2 FQNNGV. V was clipped by 0 bases and J by 0 bases, with 6 bases between them. CDR3 in amino acids: CASSLDPSSGNTIYF. CDR3 bases: TGTGCCAGCAGCTTAGATCCCAGCTCTGGAAACACCATATATTTT.

J is TRBJ2-5 and V is TRBV5-1; maybe TRBD2 (6 bases). The CDR3 runs 14 residues. In germline, CDR1 is SGHRS, CDR2 YFSETQ. Deletions cut 6 bases from V and 3 bases from J, with 15 bases between. The CDR3 loop is CASNRGAPEETQYF. For the CDR3, the DNA is TGCGCCAGCAACCGCGGGGCCCCCGAAGAGACCCAGTACTTC.

CDR3 sequence (DNA): TGTGCCAGCAGCCTACAGGGCGGGGAGCTGTTTTTT. Protein: CASSLQGGELFF. This chain joins TRBV27 and TRBJ2-2; D perhaps matches TRBD1 (6 bases). The germline V gene has CDR1 MNHEY and CDR2 SMNVEV (reference sequence). The length of the CDR3 is 12 residues. V was trimmed by 6 bases and J by 7 bases, leaving 9 bases between them.

V and J are TRBV9 and TRBJ2-1; 10 positions match TRBD2. CDR1 and CDR2 from the germline V gene are SGDLS and YYNGEE. This CDR3 region has 16 residues. The trim removed 4 bases at V and 4 bases at J, leaving 8 bases unmatched. The CDR3 region is CASSTSGTSVYNEQFF. The CDR3 nucleotides read TGTGCCAGCAGCACCTCCGGGACTAGCGTTTACAATGAGCAGTTCTTC.

The V and J genes are TRBV28 and TRBJ2-1; D gene unclear. The germline V gene has CDR1 MDHEN and CDR2 SYDVKM. V shed 10 bases and J shed 6 bases, with 16 bases lying between them. This CDR3 has 13 residues. As DNA, the CDR3 is TGTGCCACCCACTTGTCCTCTTTCAATGAGCAGTTCTTC. It codes for CATHLSSFNEQFF.

The V call is TRBV19, the J call TRBJ1-1; D is possibly TRBD1 (5 bases). Trimming removed 2 bases from V and 0 bases from J, with 7 bases in between. Germline lookup yields CDR1 LNHDA and CDR2 SQIVND (reference sequence). This CDR3 comprises 14 residues. CDR3 DNA sequence: TGTGCCAGTAGTATATCACAGGTGAACACTGAAGCTTTCTTT. It encodes CASSISQVNTEAFF.

This rearrangement joins TRBV15 to TRBJ2-7; possible D gene TRBD2, 7 bases. V was trimmed by 0 bases and J by 4 bases, leaving 10 bases between them. Per the germline V gene, CDR1 is LNHNV and CDR2 is YYDKDF (reference sequence). The CDR3 consists of 14 residues. The CDR3 loop is CATSREGGAYEQYF. The CDR3 DNA reads TGTGCCACCAGCAGAGAGGGGGGGGCTTACGAGCAGTACTTC. Full variable domain (rest looked up from reference TRBV15 and TRBJ2-7): DAMVIQNPRYQVTQFGKPVTLSCSQTLNHNVMYWYQQKSSQAPKLLFHYYDKDFNNEADTPDNFQSRRPNTSFCFLDIRSPGLGDTAMYLCATSREGGAYEQYFGPGTRLTVT.

The V call is TRBV5-1, the J call TRBJ2-7, with D tentatively TRBD1 (6 bases). CDR3 length: 14 amino acids. The ends were cut back, 4 bases at V and 5 bases at J, with 16 bases in the middle. CDR1 is SGHRS and CDR2 is YFSETQ in the germline V gene. In DNA, the CDR3 is TGCGCCAGCAGCCTAAGTACGGACAGCAACGAGCAGTACTTC. This sequence encodes CASSLSTDSNEQYF.